These 30 T cell receptor beta chains came from one sample sequenced in a study of PD-L1 blockade in urothelial cancer. Sequencing used immunoSEQ multiplex PCR; TCRdb keeps in-frame clones, though not all of them. The table includes roughly 63,000 clones, 81% detected once. Time point described: pretreatment peripheral blood. Material: PBMCs, obtained around atezolizumab (anti-PD-L1) treatment. These receptors were taken from a man between 65 and 79 years old with urothelial cancer.

On this clone: Relative to the germline gene, one junction end is altered; a read error may explain this. V gene TRBV5-1 combines with J gene TRBJ2-5; TRBD1 matches 9 bases. Germline CDR1 SGHRS, CDR2 YFSETQ. This CDR3 region has 13 residues. CDR3 protein: CASSWTGEDTQYF. The CDR3 nucleotides are TGCGCCAGCAGCTGGACAGGGGAAGACACCCAGTACTTC.

The CDR3, as DNA: TGTGCCAGCAGCCCAGTAAGAACCGGGGAGCTGTTTTTT. Protein product: CASSPVRTGELFF. The V gene is TRBV5-6, the J gene TRBJ2-2; D is unresolved. In germline, CDR1 is SGHDT, CDR2 YYEEEE. There are 13 residues in the CDR3. V lost 4 bases, J lost 5 bases, and 9 bases lay in between.

The CDR3 DNA follows: TGTGCCAGTAGCCCCACCGGGTACGGGCCCCAGCATTTT. This encodes CASSPTGYGPQHF. The chain carries TRBV19 and TRBJ1-5; unclear D gene. The CDR3 spans 13 residues. Germline V CDR1 and CDR2: LNHDA, SQIVND (reference sequence). Trimming stripped 6 bases from V and 9 bases from J, with 15 bases between.

This chain links TRBV7-9 with TRBJ1-2, with 8 bases identical to TRBD1. From germline, CDR1 is SEHNR and CDR2 FQNEAQ (reference sequence). This CDR3 spans 12 amino acids. V shed 5 bases, J shed 6 bases, and the junction held 2 bases outside the gene matches. The CDR3 DNA reads TGTGCCAGCAGCCGGACAGGGAATGGCTACACCTTC. This translates into CASSRTGNGYTF.

This chain links TRBV29-1 with TRBJ1-1, with TRBD1 matching over 7 bases. The CDR3 length is 13 residues. CDR1 and CDR2 (germline): SQVTM, ANQGSEA. With V trimmed by 1 base and J by 7 bases, 6 bases remained unmatched. The CDR3 sequence is CSVEVGGFGEAFF. The DNA for the CDR3 is TGCAGCGTTGAAGTAGGGGGCTTTGGTGAAGCTTTCTTT. Using reference TRBV29-1 and TRBJ1-1 for the parts outside the CDR3, the full variable domain is SAVISQKPSRDICQRGTSLTIQCQVDSQVTMMFWYRQQPGQSLTLIATANQGSEATYESGFVIDKFPISRPNLTFSTLTVSNMSPEDSSIYLCSVEVGGFGEAFFGQGTRLTVV.

A few counts support this clone. V gene TRBV5-1 combines with J gene TRBJ2-4; the match to TRBD1 covers 7 bases. Germline loops: CDR1 SGHRS, CDR2 YFSETQ. This CDR3 spans 15 amino acids. The ends lost 5 bases at V and 8 bases at J; junction bases unmatched: 13. The CDR3 loop is CASSFTGAVWDIQYF. In nucleotides, the CDR3 is TGCGCCAGCAGTTTTACAGGGGCTGTGTGGGACATTCAGTACTTC.

This CDR3 reads CASSSTLAGGGGELFF. The CDR3 DNA follows: TGCGCCAGCAGCTCAACTCTAGCGGGAGGAGGCGGGGAGCTGTTTTTT. The chain links TRBV5-1 to TRBJ2-2; 11 positions agree with TRBD2. Per the germline V gene, CDR1 is SGHRS and CDR2 is YFSETQ. The CDR3 runs 16 residues. With V trimmed by 3 bases and J by 7 bases, 8 bases remained unmatched.

This chain links TRBV30 with TRBJ2-5, with 7 nucleotides matching TRBD1. Germline V gene data show CDR1 as GTSNPN and CDR2 as SVGIG (reference sequence). Trimming at V came to 2 bases and at J to 4 bases, leaving 16 bases not matched to a gene. The CDR3 consists of 17 residues. In DNA form, the CDR3 reads TGTGCCTGGAGTAATCCCTTAAAGGGACAGTTGAGAGAGACCCAGTACTTC. Its protein product is CAWSNPLKGQLRETQYF.

CDR3 in amino acids: CASSSLGQGPSTDTQYF. As DNA, the CDR3 is TGTGCCAGCAGTTCGCTAGGACAGGGCCCTAGCACAGATACGCAGTATTTT. The chain couples TRBV28 to TRBJ2-3; 8 bases are shared with TRBD1. The CDR3 length is 17 residues. CDR1 is MDHEN, CDR2 SYDVKM, per germline. V gave up 4 bases and J gave up 0 bases; unmatched junction bases: 9.

The V gene is TRBV19, the J gene TRBJ2-4, with D unclear. Germline CDR1 and CDR2: LNHDA and SQIVND (reference sequence). Trimming took 9 bases from V and 9 from J, leaving 15 bases between them. The CDR3 is made up of 12 amino acids. This CDR3 reads CASQARETIQYF. In nucleotides, the CDR3 is TGTGCCAGCCAGGCGAGAGAAACCATTCAGTACTTC.

This chain links TRBV29-1 with TRBJ2-1, with TRBD2 matching 13 bases. Germline lookup yields CDR1 SQVTM and CDR2 ANQGSEA. With 6 bases clipped from V and 12 bases from J, the junction kept 11 bases outside the gene matches. This CDR3 is 14 amino acids long. CDR3 residues: CSVVTSGRSDRQFF. CDR3 sequence (DNA): TGCAGCGTAGTGACTAGCGGGAGGTCGGATAGGCAGTTCTTC.

V and J are TRBV6-1 and TRBJ1-1; 9 bases agree with TRBD1. CDR3 length equals 14 residues. The V and J ends lost 4 bases and 5 bases, in that order; junction bases with no gene match: 5. Germline lookup yields CDR1 MNHNS and CDR2 SASEGT. The CDR3 loop reads CASSGNRGLTEAFF. The CDR3 nucleotides are TGTGCCAGCAGTGGGAACAGGGGGCTGACTGAAGCTTTCTTT.

J is TRBJ1-1 and V is TRBV11-1; 8 nucleotides align to TRBD1. This CDR3 is 13 amino acids long. From germline, CDR1 is SGHAT and CDR2 FQDESV (reference sequence). The trim removed 8 bases at V and 3 bases at J, leaving 5 bases unmatched. CDR3 DNA: TGTGCCAGCGGACACAGGGGGGACACTGAAGCTTTCTTT. Translation: CASGHRGDTEAFF.

The chain recombines TRBV30 with TRBJ2-7; 12 positions match TRBD2. From germline, CDR1 is GTSNPN and CDR2 SVGIG (reference sequence). The CDR3 has 13 amino acids. Trimming took 0 bases from V and 13 from J; bases not matched to a gene: 7. The CDR3: CAWSVASGRVQYF. Written as DNA, the CDR3 is TGTGCCTGGAGTGTGGCTAGCGGGAGGGTCCAATACTTC.

The chain uses TRBV19 and TRBJ2-2; 7 nucleotides agree with TRBD2. V was clipped by 7 bases and J by 5 bases; unmatched bases: 4. This CDR3 comprises 13 residues. Germline V gives CDR1 LNHDA, CDR2 SQIVND (reference sequence). The CDR3 sequence: CASTMGGTGELFF. CDR3 DNA: TGTGCCAGTACCATGGGGGGGACCGGGGAGCTGTTTTTT.

This clone was recorded a few times. The rearrangement links TRBV7-9 to TRBJ1-2; TRBD1 might be the D (6 bases). V shed 5 bases and J shed 7 bases, with 11 bases lying between them. CDR3 length: 12 residues. Germline V CDR1 and CDR2: SEHNR, FQNEAQ (reference sequence). The CDR3 spells CASSHRERGYTF. For the CDR3, the DNA is TGTGCCAGCAGCCACAGGGAACGTGGCTACACCTTC.

The rearrangement joins TRBV11-2 to TRBJ1-3; D is perhaps TRBD1 (6 bases). The CDR3 totals 14 residues. Trimming pared 5 bases from V and 6 bases from J, leaving 14 bases between. Germline CDR1 SGHAT, CDR2 FQNNGV. The CDR3 DNA reads TGTGCCAGCAGCAAAGGCGGGGGCGAAAACACCATATATTTT. Translating it yields CASSKGGGENTIYF.

The chain carries TRBV6-5 and TRBJ2-7, with a tentative D call TRBD1 (5 bases). The ends were cut back, 6 bases at V and 2 bases at J, with 11 bases in the middle. This CDR3 region has 13 residues. Per germline, CDR1 MNHEY and CDR2 SVGAGI. The CDR3 loop reads CASSPGNPYEQYF. CDR3 nucleotides: TGTGCCAGCAGCCCAGGGAACCCCTACGAGCAGTACTTC.

The DNA for the CDR3 is TGTGCCAGCAGTATTCCGGGACTAGCGGGAGGCGGCAATGAGCAGTTCTTC. This gives the protein CASSIPGLAGGGNEQFF. The genes are TRBV28 and TRBJ2-1; 15 nucleotides match TRBD2. CDR1 and CDR2 (germline): MDHEN, SYDVKM. V was clipped by 5 bases and J by 6 bases; unmatched bases: 8. This CDR3 is 17 amino acids long.

The rearrangement joins TRBV5-1 to TRBJ2-1; TRBD1 agrees at 7 bases. This CDR3 comprises 16 residues. The V gene end was trimmed by 0 bases and the J gene end by 0 bases; junction bases not matched to a gene: 3. Germline V gene sequence: CDR1 SGHRS, CDR2 YFSETQ. The CDR3 spells CASSLEGQSSYNEQFF. The CDR3 bases are TGCGCCAGCAGCTTGGAGGGACAGAGCTCCTACAATGAGCAGTTCTTC. Filled out from reference TRBV5-1 and TRBJ2-1, the complete variable domain reads KAGVTQTPRYLIKTRGQQVTLSCSPISGHRSVSWYQQTPGQGLQFLFEYFSETQRNKGNFPGRFSGRQFSNSRSEMNVSTLELGDSALYLCASSLEGQSSYNEQFFGPGTRLTVL.

This clone has more than one count but fewer than ten. The chain joins TRBV28 to TRBJ1-5; D is undetermined. CDR1 is MDHEN and CDR2 is SYDVKM in the germline V gene. The V end lost 11 bases, the J end lost 4 bases, and 15 bases lay between the germline ends. This CDR3 region has 13 residues. CDR3 loop: CAGREAINQPQHF. The CDR3 coding sequence is TGTGCCGGGCGGGAAGCAATTAATCAGCCCCAGCATTTT.

V gene TRBV20-1 combines with J gene TRBJ1-2; TRBD1 agrees at 8 bases. The V gene's germline CDR1 is DFQATT and CDR2 SNEGSKA (reference sequence). After removal of 6 bases from V and 6 bases from J, the junction contained 3 bases not matched to a gene. This CDR3 comprises 11 residues. CDR3 in DNA: TGCAGTGCCGCAGGGGGCGATGGCTACACCTTC. Translated, it gives CSAAGGDGYTF.

This chain joins TRBV7-9 and TRBJ2-1; 7 bases line up with TRBD2. The trim removed 1 base at V and 5 bases at J, leaving 8 bases unmatched. Per the germline V gene, CDR1 is SEHNR and CDR2 is FQNEAQ (reference sequence). The CDR3 length is 16 residues. CDR3 sequence (DNA): TGTGCCAGCAGCTTAGTCGGCGGGAGCCCCGACAATGAGCAGTTCTTC. This encodes CASSLVGGSPDNEQFF.

This clone was recorded a few times. In DNA form, the CDR3 reads TGTGCCAGCAGTTTATCCAGGACAGGCCCGCAAGAGACCCAGTACTTC. It encodes CASSLSRTGPQETQYF. The rearrangement joins TRBV28 to TRBJ2-5, with 7 bases that match TRBD1. There are 16 residues in the CDR3. After removal of 1 base from V and 2 bases from J, the junction contained 7 bases not matched to a gene. Germline values: CDR1 MDHEN, CDR2 SYDVKM.

The V and J genes are TRBV7-8 and TRBJ1-5; maybe TRBD1 (6 bases). Trimming cost V 4 bases and J 7 bases, with 14 bases left between them. This CDR3 has 14 residues. Germline CDR1 is SGHVS and CDR2 is FQNEAQ. The CDR3 spells CASSWPGVSQPQHF. CDR3 nucleotide sequence: TGTGCCAGCAGCTGGCCAGGGGTCAGCCAGCCCCAGCATTTT.

This clone was observed once. The chain links TRBV6-1 to TRBJ2-3; D ambiguous. CDR1 MNHNS and CDR2 SASEGT come from the germline V gene. Trimming took off 6 bases at V and 1 base at J, with 5 bases between the two ends. The length of the CDR3 is 12 residues. The CDR3 nucleotides are TGTGCCAGCAGCCGGGGCACAGATACGCAGTATTTT. Amino acid sequence: CASSRGTDTQYF.

V is TRBV2 and J is TRBJ1-1, with 7 bases lining up with TRBD1. The V segment lost 4 bases and the J segment 2 bases; nucleotides outside the gene matches: 7. The germline V gene has CDR1 SNHLY and CDR2 FYNNEI. The CDR3 spans 15 residues. For the CDR3, the DNA is TGTGCCAGCAGTGGCAATTCAGGGGGAAACACTGAAGCTTTCTTT. Translation: CASSGNSGGNTEAFF. Complete variable domain (other parts from reference TRBV2 and TRBJ1-1): EPEVTQTPSHQVTQMGQEVILRCVPISNHLYFYWYRQILGQKVEFLVSFYNNEISEKSEIFDDQFSVERPDGSNFTLKIRSTKLEDSAMYFCASSGNSGGNTEAFFGQGTRLTVV.

The chain carries TRBV28 and TRBJ2-1; 7 nucleotides agree with TRBD2. V lost 5 bases and J lost 8; bases outside the gene matches: 9. Looked up from germline, CDR1 is MDHEN and CDR2 is SYDVKM. The CDR3 covers 14 residues. Here the CDR3 reads CASSPPGRDDEQFF. CDR3 in DNA: TGTGCCAGCAGTCCGCCGGGGAGGGACGATGAGCAGTTCTTC.

This chain uses TRBV5-1 with TRBJ2-1; D perhaps matches TRBD2 (6 bases). Germline lookup yields CDR1 SGHRS and CDR2 YFSETQ. The germline V and J ends were trimmed by 0 bases and 2 bases, with 12 bases remaining between them. The CDR3 totals 16 residues. The CDR3 sequence is CASSLGPGDPYNEQFF. The CDR3 DNA reads TGCGCCAGCAGCTTGGGTCCGGGAGACCCCTACAATGAGCAGTTCTTC.

The gene calls are TRBV5-4 and TRBJ2-1, with a tentative D call TRBD2 (5 bases). V lost 4 bases and J lost 0, with 14 bases in between. In germline, CDR1 is SGHNT, CDR2 YYREEE (reference sequence). The CDR3 loop spans 16 amino acids. The CDR3 loop reads CASSILRTGSYNEQFF. The CDR3 DNA is TGTGCCAGCAGCATACTTCGGACTGGCTCCTACAATGAGCAGTTCTTC.